These 30 T cell receptor beta chains were all obtained from the same sample, sequenced in a study of shared clonotypes between healthy human individuals. The data were produced by immunoSEQ multiplex PCR, yet TCRdb's version contains in-frame clones alone and is incomplete. Of around 1.1 million clones in the sample, about 80% are singletons; the top ten hold 0.89%. Sequencing was carried out using memory CD4+ T cells from PBMCs. As for subset: CD45RA-negative fraction. The receptors were sampled from a young man in good health. Some clones in this sample may be carry-over from other donors' samples.

The rearrangement joins TRBV29-1 to TRBJ2-1, with 12 nucleotides matching TRBD2. This CDR3 is 15 amino acids long. CDR1 SQVTM and CDR2 ANQGSEA come from the germline V gene. V was clipped by 4 bases and J by 4 bases; unmatched bases: 5. As DNA, the CDR3 is TGCAGCGTTGTACTAGCGGGAGGAGGTTACAATGAGCAGTTCTTC. Translating gives CSVVLAGGGYNEQFF.

A remark on this clone: The identical CDR3 is also encoded by other nucleotide sequences in the sample. The V and J genes are TRBV2 and TRBJ2-3; D possibly corresponds to TRBD2 (6 bases). V shed 5 bases and J shed 3 bases, with 12 bases lying between them. Germline CDR1 reads SNHLY; CDR2 reads FYNNEI. This CDR3 has 14 residues. In DNA, the CDR3 is TGTGCCAGCAGTTGGGACTCCTCGACAGATACGCAGTATTTT. Residues: CASSWDSSTDTQYF.

In this sample, this clone turned up many times. This chain links TRBV19 with TRBJ2-5; weak D call: TRBD2 (5 bases). Trimming cost V 10 bases and J 5 bases, with 17 bases left between them. CDR1 is LNHDA, CDR2 SQIVND, per germline (reference sequence). The CDR3 is made up of 13 amino acids. The CDR3 loop is CATGEERGETQYF. The CDR3, as DNA: TGTGCCACTGGAGAAGAACGAGGGGAGACCCAGTACTTC. The whole variable domain, filled in from reference TRBV19 and TRBJ2-5, reads DGGITQSPKYLFRKEGQNVTLSCEQNLNHDAMYWYRQDPGQGLRLIYYSQIVNDFQKGDIAEGYSVSREKKESFPLTVTSAQKNPTAFYLCATGEERGETQYFGPGTRLLVL.

This clone was seen a few times. V usage is TRBV7-2 and J usage is TRBJ1-1; TRBD1 is a possible D gene (6 bases). This CDR3 contains 14 residues. Germline CDR1 is SGHTA and CDR2 is FQGNSA. V dropped 4 bases and J dropped 6 bases, with 15 bases sitting between them. For the CDR3, the DNA is TGTGCCAGCAGCTCCCGGCCAGGGGTCCCTGAAGCTTTCTTT. It specifies CASSSRPGVPEAFF.

As regards this clone: Other nucleotide sequences from this sample produce the same CDR3. This chain connects TRBV18 to TRBJ2-3; D is ambiguous. V lost 0 bases and J lost 6, with 7 bases in between. The germline V gene encodes CDR1 KGHSH and CDR2 LQKENI. This CDR3 spans 13 amino acids. The CDR3 here is CASSPPVGDTQYF. CDR3 nucleotides: TGTGCCAGCTCACCACCGGTGGGGGATACGCAGTATTTT.

Note on this clone: A much larger clone differs by one base, so this may be a read error. The chain uses TRBV11-2 and TRBJ1-1; the D gene is possibly TRBD1 (6 bases). Germline CDR1 SGHAT, CDR2 FQNNGV. This CDR3 has 13 amino acids. The V end was cut by 5 bases, the J end by 1 base, with 8 bases between. The CDR3 here is CASSVGQNTEAFF. CDR3 in DNA: TGTGCCAGCAGCGTGGGACAGAACACTGAAGCTTTCTTT.

The chain recombines TRBV28 with TRBJ1-2; tentatively, D is TRBD1 (5 bases). Trimming left V 6 bases short and J 7 bases short, with 18 bases between. Germline V gene data show CDR1 as MDHEN and CDR2 as SYDVKM. This CDR3 is built from 14 residues. This chain's CDR3 is CASSPWGDFGGYTF. In nucleotides, the CDR3 is TGTGCCAGCAGCCCATGGGGGGACTTCGGTGGCTACACCTTC.

This rearrangement joins TRBV28 to TRBJ2-3; 7 bases align to TRBD2. The CDR3 sequence is 15 residues long. Germline V CDR1 and CDR2: MDHEN, SYDVKM. V shed 6 bases and J 9 bases; nucleotides not matched to a gene: 15. The CDR3 DNA reads as TGTGCCAGCAGCTCCGGGACCCGAGGACTAGTCACGCAGTATTTT. Amino acids: CASSSGTRGLVTQYF.

The gene calls are TRBV7-2 and TRBJ2-2; the D gene is possibly TRBD2 (5 bases). CDR3 size: 13 residues. Trimming shortened V by 5 bases and J by 5 bases, and 9 bases separated the two germline ends. In germline, CDR1 is SGHTA, CDR2 FQGNSA. The CDR3 loop reads CASSQRRTGELFF. The CDR3 DNA reads TGTGCCAGCAGCCAGCGGAGAACCGGGGAGCTGTTTTTT.

This chain joins TRBV11-2 and TRBJ2-5; the D gene is possibly TRBD2 (5 bases). This CDR3 has 14 residues. V was pared by 2 bases and J by 5 bases, with 12 bases between. Germline assignment: CDR1 SGHAT and CDR2 FQNNGV. The CDR3 region has the DNA TGTGCCAGCAGCTTATTTGGGAGTGGGGAGACCCAGTACTTC. It codes for CASSLFGSGETQYF.

The J gene is TRBJ2-7, the V gene TRBV28; 8 nucleotides align to TRBD1. The J segment lost 6 bases and the V segment lost 3 bases, leaving 10 bases of the junction unmatched. Germline CDR1 MDHEN, CDR2 SYDVKM. The CDR3 extends over 15 amino acids. In DNA form, the CDR3 reads TGTGCCAGCAGTTTTTCGTACGGACAGGGTTCCGAGCAGTACTTC. Its protein is CASSFSYGQGSEQYF.

This clone was observed a few times. The V and J genes are TRBV5-4 and TRBJ2-2; TRBD2 aligns across 7 bases. Trimming removed 5 bases from V and 1 base from J; junction bases left unmatched: 8. This CDR3 spans 16 amino acids. CDR1 is SGHNT and CDR2 is YYREEE in the germline V gene (reference sequence). CDR3 DNA: TGTGCCAGCAGTTCTCTAGCGGCAATGAACACCGGGGAGCTGTTTTTT. Its protein product is CASSSLAAMNTGELFF.

The chain recombines TRBV14 with TRBJ2-3; D ambiguous. V lost 3 bases, J lost 1 base, and 20 bases lay in between. The germline CDR1 and CDR2 sequences are SGHDN and FVKESK. The CDR3 contains 18 residues. The DNA for the CDR3 is TGTGCCAGCAGCCAGGGATGGGTACGTGGCAAAGGCACAGATACGCAGTATTTT. Its translation: CASSQGWVRGKGTDTQYF.

The rearrangement links TRBV29-1 to TRBJ2-6; D might be TRBD1 (5 bases). Germline V CDR1 and CDR2: SQVTM, ANQGSEA. The V end lost 5 bases, the J end lost 0 bases, and 5 bases lay between the germline ends. The CDR3 consists of 13 residues. The CDR3 reads CSVTGSGANVLTF. CDR3 bases: TGCAGCGTTACAGGCTCTGGGGCCAACGTCCTGACTTTC.

The chain joins TRBV7-2 to TRBJ2-1; 10 bases fit TRBD1. The J segment lost 7 bases and the V segment lost 3 bases, leaving 3 bases of the junction unmatched. This CDR3 comprises 14 residues. The germline V gene has CDR1 SGHTA and CDR2 FQGNSA. The DNA of the CDR3 is TGTGCCAGCAGCTTCGACAGGGGGCGGAATGAGCAGTTCTTC. Translation: CASSFDRGRNEQFF.

This clone was seen more than once but under ten times. The same CDR3 is also encoded by other DNA sequences in this sample. The chain combines TRBV2 with TRBJ1-1; D unclear. This CDR3 region has 13 residues. Deletions cut 0 bases from V and 0 bases from J, with 2 bases between. The germline CDR1 and CDR2 sequences are SNHLY and FYNNEI. The CDR3 region is CASSEALNTEAFF. Written as DNA, the CDR3 is TGTGCCAGCAGTGAAGCCTTGAACACTGAAGCTTTCTTT.

The CDR3 DNA reads as TGCGCCAGCAGCATAGGACAGACTGAGCAGTTCTTC. Its protein product is CASSIGQTEQFF. The gene calls are TRBV5-1 and TRBJ2-1; tentatively, D is TRBD1 (6 bases). Between the trimmed V and J ends, which lost 4 bases and 9 bases, there was a span of 11 bases. Germline CDR1 and CDR2: SGHRS and YFSETQ. The CDR3 runs to 12 residues.

This chain links TRBV5-1 with TRBJ2-1; 9 bases line up with TRBD2. The CDR3 has 15 residues. The V gene end was trimmed by 3 bases and the J gene end by 7 bases; junction bases not matched to a gene: 8. In germline, CDR1 is SGHRS, CDR2 YFSETQ. CDR3 bases: TGCGCCAGCAGCTGGGCGGGACTAGCTTATAATGAGCAGTTCTTC. This translates into CASSWAGLAYNEQFF. The whole variable domain, remainder taken from reference TRBV5-1 and TRBJ2-1, is KAGVTQTPRYLIKTRGQQVTLSCSPISGHRSVSWYQQTPGQGLQFLFEYFSETQRNKGNFPGRFSGRQFSNSRSEMNVSTLELGDSALYLCASSWAGLAYNEQFFGPGTRLTVL.

The chain recombines TRBV28 with TRBJ2-7; no firm D call. Trimming left V 4 bases short and J 4 bases short, with 17 bases between. The CDR3 is made up of 15 amino acids. Per the germline V gene, CDR1 is MDHEN and CDR2 is SYDVKM. The CDR3 loop reads CASSSTTPGRYEQYF. CDR3 bases: TGTGCCAGCAGTTCCACCACTCCCGGTCGGTACGAGCAGTACTTC.

This clone was observed a single time. The gene calls are TRBV2 and TRBJ2-6, with D maybe TRBD2 (5 bases). The germline V gene has CDR1 SNHLY and CDR2 FYNNEI. Trimming pared 6 bases from V and 2 bases from J, leaving 11 bases between. CDR3 size: 15 residues. The chain's CDR3 is CASSLDGAGANVLTF. The CDR3 region has the DNA TGTGCCAGCAGCTTGGACGGGGCTGGGGCCAACGTCCTGACTTTC.

The chain carries TRBV30 and TRBJ2-1; 9 positions match TRBD2. From germline, CDR1 is GTSNPN and CDR2 SVGIG (reference sequence). The CDR3 length is 14 residues. The V gene end was trimmed by 5 bases and the J gene end by 6 bases; junction bases not matched to a gene: 8. The CDR3 coding sequence is TGTGCCTGGGAAAATAGCGGGAGAGGCAATGAGCAGTTCTTC. It specifies CAWENSGRGNEQFF.

V and J are TRBV30 and TRBJ2-7; 7 bases align to TRBD2. Germline V gene lookup returns CDR1 GTSNPN and CDR2 SVGIG (reference sequence). This CDR3 is built from 13 residues. J lost 6 bases, V lost 1 base, and 6 bases had no gene match. For the CDR3, the DNA is TGTGCCTGGAGTGGGTACTCGGGGGGCGAGCAGTACTTC. Translation: CAWSGYSGGEQYF.

Turning to this clone: At the DNA level, this CDR3 is encoded by other sequences in the same sample as well. The chain uses TRBV5-1 and TRBJ2-3; 9 bases line up with TRBD2. CDR1 is SGHRS, CDR2 YFSETQ, per germline. This CDR3 has 16 residues. J gave up 1 base and V 1 base, and 4 bases lay outside the gene matches. The CDR3 spells CASSLPAGGGTDTQYF. CDR3 in DNA: TGCGCCAGCAGCTTGCCAGCGGGAGGAGGCACAGATACGCAGTATTTT.

As to this clone: Other DNA sequences in the sample encode the same CDR3. This chain uses TRBV30 with TRBJ1-2; 8 nucleotides line up with TRBD1. CDR1 GTSNPN and CDR2 SVGIG come from the germline V gene (reference sequence). V was clipped by 3 bases and J by 4 bases; unmatched bases: 1. This CDR3 contains 12 residues. The CDR3 DNA sequence: TGTGCCTGGAGGACAGGGGCCTATGGCTACACCTTC. Its protein product is CAWRTGAYGYTF.

This chain uses TRBV6-5 with TRBJ2-7; no clear D. This CDR3 has 14 amino acids. With 0 bases removed from V and 7 bases from J, the gap between germline ends came to 13 bases. Germline V lookup: CDR1 MNHEY, CDR2 SVGAGI. In nucleotides, the CDR3 is TGTGCCAGCAGTTACTCCGGTGTGGGAAGGGAGCAGTACTTC. Its protein is CASSYSGVGREQYF.

The chain is built from TRBV19 and TRBJ2-3; 9 nucleotides match TRBD1. J was trimmed by 4 bases and V by 8 bases; bases with no gene match: 7. CDR3 length: 14 amino acids. CDR1 and CDR2 (germline): LNHDA, SQIVND (reference sequence). The CDR3 region is CASSQGAVADTQYF. The CDR3 region has the DNA TGTGCCAGTTCACAGGGGGCAGTGGCAGATACGCAGTATTTT.

This rearrangement joins TRBV7-9 to TRBJ2-7; D is uncertain. Germline V gene data show CDR1 as SEHNR and CDR2 as FQNEAQ (reference sequence). The CDR3 runs to 18 residues. V lost 5 bases to trimming and J lost 0 bases, with 23 bases between them. The CDR3 loop reads CASSKEVGRSGGSYEQYF. The CDR3, as DNA: TGTGCCAGCAGCAAAGAAGTCGGACGGTCGGGCGGCTCCTACGAGCAGTACTTC.

This chain connects TRBV18 to TRBJ2-2, with TRBD1 identical over 8 bases. Germline lookup yields CDR1 KGHSH and CDR2 LQKENI. The CDR3 contains 16 residues. The V segment lost 2 bases and the J segment 4 bases; nucleotides outside the gene matches: 6. The CDR3 sequence is CASSPAQGASTGELFF. DNA of the CDR3: TGTGCCAGCTCACCAGCGCAGGGGGCGAGCACCGGGGAGCTGTTTTTT.

The V call is TRBV5-1, the J call TRBJ2-1, with D possibly being TRBD2 (7 bases). The CDR3 consists of 18 residues. Per the germline V gene, CDR1 is SGHRS and CDR2 is YFSETQ. V lost 4 bases, J lost 3 bases, and 23 bases lay in between. The CDR3 region is CASSGLGGLRGYYNEQFF. Here the CDR3 DNA reads TGCGCCAGCAGCGGGCTCGGGGGGCTTCGCGGGTACTACAATGAGCAGTTCTTC.

The gene calls are TRBV5-1 and TRBJ2-7; tentative D call: TRBD2 (5 bases). V lost 1 base to trimming and J lost 6 bases, with 11 bases between them. The CDR3 contains 13 residues. The germline CDR1 and CDR2 sequences are SGHRS and YFSETQ. The CDR3 spells CASSLRTGFEQYF. CDR3 bases: TGCGCCAGCAGCTTGCGGACGGGGTTCGAGCAGTACTTC.